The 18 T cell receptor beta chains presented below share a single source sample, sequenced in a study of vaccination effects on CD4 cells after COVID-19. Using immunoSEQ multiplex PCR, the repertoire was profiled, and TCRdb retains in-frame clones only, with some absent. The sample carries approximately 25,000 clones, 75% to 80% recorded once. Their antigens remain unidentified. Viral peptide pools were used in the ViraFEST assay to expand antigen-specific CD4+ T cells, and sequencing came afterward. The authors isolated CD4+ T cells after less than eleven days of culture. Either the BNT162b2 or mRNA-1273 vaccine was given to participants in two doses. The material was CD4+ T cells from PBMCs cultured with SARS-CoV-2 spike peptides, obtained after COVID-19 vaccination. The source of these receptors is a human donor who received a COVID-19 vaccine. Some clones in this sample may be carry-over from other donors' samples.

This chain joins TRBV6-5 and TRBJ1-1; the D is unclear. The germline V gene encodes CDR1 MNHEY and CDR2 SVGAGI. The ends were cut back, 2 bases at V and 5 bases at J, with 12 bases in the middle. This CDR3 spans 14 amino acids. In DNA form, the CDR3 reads TGTGCCAGCAGTTACACGGGGAAAGGTACTGAAGCTTTCTTT. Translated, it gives CASSYTGKGTEAFF.

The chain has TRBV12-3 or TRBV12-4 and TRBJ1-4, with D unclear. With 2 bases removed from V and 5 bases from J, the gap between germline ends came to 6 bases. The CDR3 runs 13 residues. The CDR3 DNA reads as TGTGCCAGCAGTTTACAGGCGAATGAAAAACTGTTTTTT. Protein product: CASSLQANEKLFF.

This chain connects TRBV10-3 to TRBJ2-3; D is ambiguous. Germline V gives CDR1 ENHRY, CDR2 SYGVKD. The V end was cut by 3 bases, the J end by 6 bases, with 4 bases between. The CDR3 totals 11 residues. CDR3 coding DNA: TGTGCCATCAGTGATTATGATACGCAGTATTTT. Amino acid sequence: CAISDYDTQYF.

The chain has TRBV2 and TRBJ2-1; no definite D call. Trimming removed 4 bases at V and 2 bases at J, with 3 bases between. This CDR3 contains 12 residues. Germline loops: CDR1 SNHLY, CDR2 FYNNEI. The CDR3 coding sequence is TGTGCCAGCAGTGGAGCCTACAATGAGCAGTTCTTC. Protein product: CASSGAYNEQFF.

In DNA, the CDR3 is TGTGCCAGCAGTATCCGGGGGGGCGACGCAGATACGCAGTATTTT. Protein sequence: CASSIRGGDADTQYF. The chain carries TRBV5-8 and TRBJ2-3; 8 nucleotides align to TRBD2. Trimming took 5 bases from V and 4 from J; bases not matched to a gene: 9. This CDR3 region has 15 residues. CDR1 is SGHTS, CDR2 YDEGEE, per germline.

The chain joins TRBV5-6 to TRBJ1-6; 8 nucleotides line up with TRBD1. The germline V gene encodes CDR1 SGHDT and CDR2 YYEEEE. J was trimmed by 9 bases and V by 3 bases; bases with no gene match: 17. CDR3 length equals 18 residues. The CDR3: CASSSVFPHGQGSSPLHF. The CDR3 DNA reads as TGTGCCAGCAGCTCGGTCTTCCCCCACGGACAGGGTTCTTCACCCCTCCACTTT. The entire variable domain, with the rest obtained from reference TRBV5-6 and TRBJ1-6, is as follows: DAGVTQSPTHLIKTRGQQVTLRCSPKSGHDTVSWYQQALGQGPQFIFQYYEEEERQRGNFPDRFSGHQFPNYSSELNVNALLLGDSALYLCASSSVFPHGQGSSPLHFGNGTRLTVT.

The DNA for the CDR3 is TGTGCCAGCGGGACTAGCGGGATCACCAGCTCCTACGAGCAGTACGTC. Amino acids: CASGTSGITSSYEQYV. This rearrangement joins TRBV2 to TRBJ2-7, with 13 bases aligning to TRBD2. V was pared by 8 bases and J by 0 bases, with 7 bases of the junction left unmatched. This CDR3 is 16 amino acids long. The germline gives CDR1 SNHLY, CDR2 FYNNEI.

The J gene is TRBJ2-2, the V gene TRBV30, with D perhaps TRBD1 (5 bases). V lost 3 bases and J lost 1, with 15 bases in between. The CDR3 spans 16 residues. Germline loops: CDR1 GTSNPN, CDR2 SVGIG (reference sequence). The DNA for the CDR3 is TGTGCCTGGAGGTCGGGCAGGGCACTGAACACCGGGGAGCTGTTTTTT. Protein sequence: CAWRSGRALNTGELFF.

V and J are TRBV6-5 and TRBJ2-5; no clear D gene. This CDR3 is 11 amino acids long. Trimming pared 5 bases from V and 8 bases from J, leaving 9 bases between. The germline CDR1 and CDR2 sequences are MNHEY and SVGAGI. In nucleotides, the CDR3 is TGTGCCAGCAGTCGAGTGGATACCCAGTACTTC. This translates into CASSRVDTQYF.

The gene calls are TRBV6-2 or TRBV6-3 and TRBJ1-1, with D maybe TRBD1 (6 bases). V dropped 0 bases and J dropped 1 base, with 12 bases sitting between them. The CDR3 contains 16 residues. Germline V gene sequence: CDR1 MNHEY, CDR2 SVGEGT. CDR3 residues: CASSYSQGRANTEAFF. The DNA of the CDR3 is TGTGCCAGCAGTTACTCACAGGGTCGCGCGAACACTGAAGCTTTCTTT.

The CDR3 is CASSLEGRGSYEQYV. The CDR3 nucleotides are TGTGCCAGCAGCTTAGAGGGCAGGGGGTCCTACGAGCAGTACGTC. The V gene is TRBV11-2, the J gene TRBJ2-7, with 7 bases that match TRBD1. V lost 0 bases, J lost 1 base, and 3 bases stayed unmatched. In germline, CDR1 is SGHAT, CDR2 FQNNGV. This CDR3 has 15 amino acids.

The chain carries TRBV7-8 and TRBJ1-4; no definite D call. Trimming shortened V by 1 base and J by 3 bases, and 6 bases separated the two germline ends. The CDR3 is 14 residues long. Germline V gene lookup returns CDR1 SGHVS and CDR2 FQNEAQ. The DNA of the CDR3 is TGTGCCAGCAGCTTAGGCAGTTCTAATGAAAAACTGTTTTTT. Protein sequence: CASSLGSSNEKLFF.

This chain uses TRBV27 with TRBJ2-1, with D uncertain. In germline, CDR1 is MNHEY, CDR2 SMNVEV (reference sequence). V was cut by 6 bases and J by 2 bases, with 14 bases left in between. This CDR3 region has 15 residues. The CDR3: CASSVRKQTYNEQFF. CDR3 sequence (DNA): TGTGCCAGCAGCGTCCGAAAGCAGACCTACAATGAGCAGTTCTTC.

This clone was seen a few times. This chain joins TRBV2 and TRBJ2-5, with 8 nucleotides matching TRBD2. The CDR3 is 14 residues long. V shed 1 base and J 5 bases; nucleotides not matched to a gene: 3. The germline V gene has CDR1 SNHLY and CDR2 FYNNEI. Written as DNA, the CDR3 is TGTGCCAGCAGTGAAGGCGGGGGGCGGGAGACCCAGTACTTC. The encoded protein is CASSEGGGRETQYF.

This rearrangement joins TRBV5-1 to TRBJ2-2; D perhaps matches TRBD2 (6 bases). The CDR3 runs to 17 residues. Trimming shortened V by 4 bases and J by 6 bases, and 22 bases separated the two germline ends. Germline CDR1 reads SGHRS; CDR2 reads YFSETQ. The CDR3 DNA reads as TGCGCCAGCAGCCCAACCATCCCGGGACTCCCCTCCGGGGAGCTGTTTTTT. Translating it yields CASSPTIPGLPSGELFF.

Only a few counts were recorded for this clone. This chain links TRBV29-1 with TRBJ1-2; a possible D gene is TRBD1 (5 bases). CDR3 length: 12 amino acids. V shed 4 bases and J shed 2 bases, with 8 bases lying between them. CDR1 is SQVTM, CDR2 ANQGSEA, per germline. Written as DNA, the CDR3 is TGCAGCGTTGTTTCAGGGAACTATGGCTACACCTTC. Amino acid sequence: CSVVSGNYGYTF.

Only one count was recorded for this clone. The CDR3 here is CASSFGGLSNQPQHF. The CDR3 bases are TGTGCCAGCAGCTTTGGGGGGCTTAGCAATCAGCCCCAGCATTTT. J is TRBJ1-5 and V is TRBV7-9; D possibly corresponds to TRBD1 (6 bases). The germline V gene encodes CDR1 SEHNR and CDR2 FQNEAQ (reference sequence). Trimming removed 3 bases from V and 0 bases from J, with 9 bases in between. This CDR3 is built from 15 residues.

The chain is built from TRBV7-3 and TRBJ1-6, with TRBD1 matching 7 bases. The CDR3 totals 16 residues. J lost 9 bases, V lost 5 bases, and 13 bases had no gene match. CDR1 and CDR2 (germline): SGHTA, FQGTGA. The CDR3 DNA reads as TGTGCCAGCAGCATCCGACAGGGCGAAAAGTCTTCACCCCTCCACTTT. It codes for CASSIRQGEKSSPLHF.